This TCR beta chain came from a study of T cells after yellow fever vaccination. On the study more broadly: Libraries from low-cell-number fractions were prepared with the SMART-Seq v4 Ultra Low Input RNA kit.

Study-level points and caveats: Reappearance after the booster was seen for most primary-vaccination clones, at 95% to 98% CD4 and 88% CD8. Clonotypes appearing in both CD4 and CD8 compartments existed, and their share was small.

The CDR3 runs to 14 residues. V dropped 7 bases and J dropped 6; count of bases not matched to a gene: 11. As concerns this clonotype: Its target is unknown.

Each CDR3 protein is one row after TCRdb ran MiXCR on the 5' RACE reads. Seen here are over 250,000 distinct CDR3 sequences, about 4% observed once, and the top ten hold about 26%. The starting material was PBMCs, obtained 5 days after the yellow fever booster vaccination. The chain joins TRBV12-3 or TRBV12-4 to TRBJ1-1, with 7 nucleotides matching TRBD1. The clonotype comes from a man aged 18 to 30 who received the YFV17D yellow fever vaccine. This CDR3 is CASIPQGKISEAFF. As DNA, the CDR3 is TGTGCCAGCATTCCACAGGGGAAAATTTCTGAAGCTTTCTTT.